Listed here are 31 T cell receptor beta chains from one sample, sequenced in a study of radiation and T cells in renal cell carcinoma. Generated by immunoSEQ multiplex PCR, the TCRdb table keeps only in-frame clones and is missing some. Here the sample spans 13,000 to 15,000 clones, roughly three fifths being singletons. Sample treatment: treatment-naive control, cytoreductive nephrectomy. The sequences come from tumor tissue, collected from a patient whose treatment was nephrectomy without radiotherapy. All receptors derive from a man aged 45-65 years with renal cell carcinoma.

The chain joins TRBV7-2 to TRBJ2-2; no reliable D call. From germline, CDR1 is SGHTA and CDR2 FQGNSA. The CDR3 covers 16 residues. The V end was cut by 0 bases, the J end by 1 base, with 9 bases between. The CDR3 nucleotides are TGTGCCAGCAGCTTAGCAGGAATTGAGAACACCGGGGAGCTGTTTTTT. Residues: CASSLAGIENTGELFF.

The chain carries TRBV5-1 and TRBJ2-3; D is possibly TRBD1 or TRBD2 (5 bases each). Germline CDR1 is SGHRS and CDR2 is YFSETQ. CDR3 length: 15 residues. Trimming removed 0 bases from V and 2 bases from J, with 10 bases in between. CDR3 DNA: TGCGCCAGCAGCTTGGACGGGGACCCCACAGATACGCAGTATTTT. Translating gives CASSLDGDPTDTQYF.

The rearrangement links TRBV2 to TRBJ2-1, with 7 bases matching TRBD1. The V and J ends lost 8 bases and 5 bases, in that order; junction bases with no gene match: 6. The CDR3 covers 13 residues. Germline CDR1 SNHLY, CDR2 FYNNEI. DNA of the CDR3: TGTGCCAGCTCTGGACAGGCAGACAATGAGCAGTTCTTC. This encodes CASSGQADNEQFF.

This clone was detected only a few times. The rearrangement joins TRBV2 to TRBJ1-5; no reliable D call. The CDR3 length is 16 residues. Germline assignment: CDR1 SNHLY and CDR2 FYNNEI. Between the trimmed V and J ends, which lost 5 bases and 0 bases, there was a span of 14 bases. This CDR3 reads CASSFTATISNQPQHF. The CDR3 DNA reads as TGTGCCAGCAGTTTTACAGCTACCATTAGCAATCAGCCCCAGCATTTT.

The V call is TRBV19, the J call TRBJ1-4; no firm D call. V lost 0 bases, J lost 5 bases, and 10 bases lay in between. The germline V gene encodes CDR1 LNHDA and CDR2 SQIVND (reference sequence). This CDR3 is built from 15 residues. CDR3 nucleotides: TGTGCCAGTAGTATAGATGGGCAGTCAAATGAAAAACTGTTTTTT. This codes for CASSIDGQSNEKLFF.

This clone has just a few counts. The chain's CDR3 is CASSIGVTGSSYNEQFF. The CDR3 DNA reads as TGTGCCAGTAGTATAGGGGTCACAGGGAGCTCCTACAATGAGCAGTTCTTC. The chain uses TRBV19 and TRBJ2-1, with D possibly being TRBD1 (6 bases). Between the trimmed V and J ends, which lost 1 base and 0 bases, there was a span of 13 bases. The germline CDR1 and CDR2 sequences are LNHDA and SQIVND (reference sequence). The length of the CDR3 is 17 residues.

This clone has only a few counts. CDR3 nucleotides: TGTGCCAGCAAAGAGGAAGGGATCCGATCTGGAAACACCATATATTTT. Protein: CASKEEGIRSGNTIYF. The genes are TRBV2 and TRBJ1-3; no definite D call. Germline V gives CDR1 SNHLY, CDR2 FYNNEI. Trimming removed 7 bases from V and 1 base from J, with 17 bases in between. This CDR3 spans 16 amino acids.

In DNA, the CDR3 is TGTGCCTGGAGTGTAGCTCAGGGTGGCTACACCTTC. This translates into CAWSVAQGGYTF. V is TRBV30 and J is TRBJ1-2; TRBD1 might be the D (5 bases). Deletions cut 0 bases from V and 7 bases from J, with 9 bases between. The CDR3 extends over 12 amino acids. CDR1 and CDR2 from the germline V gene are GTSNPN and SVGIG (reference sequence).

The chain has TRBV5-1 and TRBJ1-1; D unclear. From germline, CDR1 is SGHRS and CDR2 YFSETQ. There are 11 residues in the CDR3. V lost 5 bases and J 2 bases, leaving 4 bases between the germline ends. CDR3 sequence: CASSQNTEAFF. For the CDR3, the DNA is TGCGCCAGCAGTCAAAACACTGAAGCTTTCTTT. Drawing the rest from reference TRBV5-1 and TRBJ1-1, the complete variable domain is KAGVTQTPRYLIKTRGQQVTLSCSPISGHRSVSWYQQTPGQGLQFLFEYFSETQRNKGNFPGRFSGRQFSNSRSEMNVSTLELGDSALYLCASSQNTEAFFGQGTRLTVV.

The chain links TRBV14 to TRBJ1-6; 9 nucleotides match TRBD1. The CDR3 totals 18 residues. Germline CDR1 and CDR2: SGHDN and FVKESK. The trim removed 3 bases at V and 7 bases at J, leaving 13 bases unmatched. As DNA, the CDR3 is TGTGCCAGCAGCCATGGAACAGGGGGCGCGACCCTCAATTCACCCCTCCACTTT. This sequence encodes CASSHGTGGATLNSPLHF.

This clone occurred a few times. V and J are TRBV6-6 and TRBJ1-3; D not certain. The CDR3 covers 16 residues. Per germline, CDR1 MNHNY and CDR2 SVGAGI (reference sequence). The ends were cut back, 4 bases at V and 0 bases at J, with 13 bases in the middle. The CDR3 region has the DNA TGTGCCAGCAGTTCTAGCCGGGGAAACTCTGGAAACACCATATATTTT. This encodes CASSSSRGNSGNTIYF.

The CDR3 nucleotides read TGTGCCAGCAGCATCCGGGATCATAACACCGGGGAGCTGTTTTTT. Translation: CASSIRDHNTGELFF. The rearrangement joins TRBV13 to TRBJ2-2; possibly TRBD2 for D (5 bases). V lost 5 bases to trimming and J lost 2 bases, with 12 bases between them. In germline, CDR1 is PRHDT, CDR2 FYEKMQ (reference sequence). CDR3 length: 15 residues.

The chain joins TRBV2 to TRBJ1-3, with 7 nucleotides matching TRBD1. J lost 4 bases, V lost 6 bases, and 6 bases had no gene match. The CDR3 contains 14 residues. CDR1 is SNHLY and CDR2 is FYNNEI in the germline V gene. CDR3 DNA: TGTGCCAGCAGAGAGACAGGGCCCGGAAACACCATATATTTT. Amino acids: CASRETGPGNTIYF.

CDR3 amino acids: CASSSSASSSGTLYGYTF. The CDR3 DNA reads as TGCGCCAGCAGCTCCTCGGCAAGTTCCTCCGGGACCCTCTATGGCTACACCTTC. The V call is TRBV5-1, the J call TRBJ1-2, with D possibly matching TRBD1 (5 bases). The CDR3 is made up of 18 amino acids. Germline lookup yields CDR1 SGHRS and CDR2 YFSETQ. V was trimmed by 3 bases and J by 4 bases, leaving 25 bases between them.

The rearrangement uses TRBV2 and TRBJ1-2; 9 nucleotides match TRBD1. V lost 4 bases to trimming and J lost 2 bases; unmatched junction nucleotides: 5. Germline values: CDR1 SNHLY, CDR2 FYNNEI. The CDR3 contains 15 residues. The CDR3 loop reads CASSAYGQGNYGYTF. In DNA form, the CDR3 reads TGTGCCAGCAGTGCATATGGACAGGGGAACTATGGCTACACCTTC.

This clone occurred a few times. This rearrangement joins TRBV9 to TRBJ1-6; 9 positions match TRBD1. The germline gives CDR1 SGDLS, CDR2 YYNGEE. This CDR3 has 16 residues. J lost 10 bases, V lost 3 bases, and 11 bases had no gene match. CDR3 loop: CASSARPTGGLSPLHF. Written as DNA, the CDR3 is TGTGCCAGCAGCGCCCGACCTACAGGGGGCCTCTCACCCCTCCACTTT.

This CDR3 reads CASSEWDEQYF. As DNA, the CDR3 is TGTGCCAGCAGTGAATGGGACGAGCAGTACTTC. This sequence joins TRBV6-1 and TRBJ2-7; D remains ambiguous. V lost 2 bases and J 5 bases, leaving 4 bases between the germline ends. CDR1 MNHNS and CDR2 SASEGT come from the germline V gene. The CDR3 spans 11 residues.

The V gene is TRBV19, the J gene TRBJ2-7, with TRBD1 matching over 9 bases. The germline V gene encodes CDR1 LNHDA and CDR2 SQIVND (reference sequence). The CDR3 extends over 15 amino acids. V trimming: 6 bases; J trimming: 3 bases; junction bases outside the gene matches: 9. The CDR3: CASRVAGTGNYEQYF. For the CDR3, the DNA is TGTGCCAGTAGGGTCGCCGGGACAGGGAACTACGAGCAGTACTTC.

The rearrangement links TRBV30 to TRBJ1-5; no clear D gene. This CDR3 region has 14 residues. The germline CDR1 and CDR2 sequences are GTSNPN and SVGIG (reference sequence). The V and J ends lost 1 base and 4 bases respectively, with 11 bases between them. In nucleotides, the CDR3 is TGTGCCTGGAGTGGACTACGAGGTAATCAGCCCCAGCATTTT. Protein sequence: CAWSGLRGNQPQHF.

V and J are TRBV7-6 and TRBJ2-1; D is ambiguous. CDR3 length equals 16 residues. Trimming pared 6 bases from V and 0 bases from J, leaving 15 bases between. The germline gives CDR1 SGHVS, CDR2 FNYEAQ. The CDR3 here is CASSSSSESSYNEQFF. The CDR3 DNA sequence: TGTGCCAGCAGTTCCTCGTCGGAGAGCTCCTACAATGAGCAGTTCTTC.

This clone was counted only a few times. The J gene is TRBJ2-3, the V gene TRBV14; D remains ambiguous. V was shortened by 4 bases and J by 4 bases, with 15 bases between the two germline ends. The CDR3 covers 15 residues. Germline V gene lookup returns CDR1 SGHDN and CDR2 FVKESK. The CDR3 loop reads CASSRLSSRADTQYF. CDR3 DNA sequence: TGTGCCAGCAGCCGACTTAGCAGCCGGGCAGATACGCAGTATTTT. The full variable domain, in which reference TRBV14 and TRBJ2-3 provide the parts outside the CDR3, is EAGVTQFPSHSVIEKGQTVTLRCDPISGHDNLYWYRRVMGKEIKFLLHFVKESKQDESGMPNNRFLAERTGGTYSTLKVQPAELEDSGVYFCASSRLSSRADTQYFGPGTRLTVL.

This clone was seen only a few times. V is TRBV18 and J is TRBJ1-1, with no clear D. Germline-derived CDR1 and CDR2 are KGHSH and LQKENI. The length of the CDR3 is 14 residues. Trimming cost V 1 base and J 1 base, with 7 bases left between them. CDR3 in amino acids: CASSPLPQNTEAFF. In DNA form, the CDR3 reads TGTGCCAGCTCACCACTCCCACAGAACACTGAAGCTTTCTTT.

The J gene is TRBJ2-7, the V gene TRBV18; 13 nucleotides agree with TRBD2. Germline V gene sequence: CDR1 KGHSH, CDR2 LQKENI. V lost 3 bases, J lost 2 bases, and 7 bases stayed unmatched. This CDR3 has 17 amino acids. The CDR3 here is CASSPPGLAGTPYEQYF. The CDR3 DNA reads TGTGCCAGCTCACCTCCGGGACTAGCGGGGACGCCCTACGAGCAGTACTTC.

The chain joins TRBV4-1 to TRBJ2-7, with TRBD1 matching over 11 bases. Germline V gives CDR1 MGHRA, CDR2 YSYEKL. V shed 0 bases, J shed 2 bases, and the junction held 6 bases outside the gene matches. This CDR3 comprises 17 residues. The CDR3 nucleotides are TGCGCCAGCAGCCAAGATTGGGAGGGACAGGGGGCCTACGAGCAGTACTTC. This encodes CASSQDWEGQGAYEQYF.

In this sample, this clone turned up once. The chain links TRBV10-3 to TRBJ2-3; D is possibly TRBD1 or TRBD2 (6 bases each). V was pared by 2 bases and J by 1 base, with 10 bases between. Per the germline V gene, CDR1 is ENHRY and CDR2 is SYGVKD. The CDR3 loop spans 15 amino acids. CDR3 loop: CAISEGGLGTDTQYF. CDR3 sequence (DNA): TGTGCCATCAGTGAGGGGGGGCTGGGCACAGATACGCAGTATTTT.

This chain connects TRBV6-5 to TRBJ1-6, with 10 nucleotides matching TRBD1. The CDR3 covers 15 residues. Germline V gene lookup returns CDR1 MNHEY and CDR2 SVGAGI. V gave up 5 bases and J gave up 7 bases; unmatched junction bases: 5. The CDR3: CASSSPGQGNSPLHF. CDR3 in DNA: TGTGCCAGCAGTAGCCCGGGACAGGGGAATTCACCCCTCCACTTT.

About this clone itself: Given a far larger clone just one base away, this is likely a sequencing read error. The chain recombines TRBV12-1 with TRBJ1-2; no DNA check was done on the table's D call, TRBD1. TRBV12-1 is tagged as a pseudogene. The CDR3 sequence is 12 residues long. CDR3 nucleotides: TGTGCCAGCAGACAGGGTAACTATGGCCACACCTTC. Its protein product is CASRQGNYGHTF.

The chain employs TRBV30 and TRBJ2-3, with D possibly TRBD1 on 5 matching bases. Germline V lookup: CDR1 GTSNPN, CDR2 SVGIG (reference sequence). Trimming cost V 3 bases and J 6 bases, with 19 bases left between them. The CDR3 totals 15 residues. The CDR3 DNA is TGTGCCTGGAGGGGTCGAGCTGGCAAGGGGGATACGCAGTATTTT. It translates to CAWRGRAGKGDTQYF.

This clone was counted once. This rearrangement joins TRBV5-4 to TRBJ1-2; D is ambiguous. The CDR3 sequence is 14 residues long. The V end was cut by 10 bases, the J end by 2 bases, with 18 bases between. Germline V gives CDR1 SGHNT, CDR2 YYREEE (reference sequence). CDR3 in DNA: TGTGCCTGTTCTATCGGGCTGAACAACTATGGCTACACCTTC. This gives the protein CACSIGLNNYGYTF.

This chain uses TRBV5-1 with TRBJ2-1; unclear D gene. The CDR3 runs 11 residues. Germline CDR1 is SGHRS and CDR2 is YFSETQ. V lost 2 bases and J lost 4, with 1 base in between. The CDR3 DNA is TGCGCCAGCAGCTTATACAATGAGCAGTTCTTC. Protein product: CASSLYNEQFF. The entire variable domain, with the rest obtained from reference TRBV5-1 and TRBJ2-1, is as follows: KAGVTQTPRYLIKTRGQQVTLSCSPISGHRSVSWYQQTPGQGLQFLFEYFSETQRNKGNFPGRFSGRQFSNSRSEMNVSTLELGDSALYLCASSLYNEQFFGPGTRLTVL.

The J gene is TRBJ2-3, the V gene TRBV9; 7 bases are a match to TRBD2. The CDR3 spans 15 residues. V was pared by 4 bases and J by 5 bases, with 10 bases of the junction left unmatched. CDR1 and CDR2 (germline): SGDLS, YYNGEE. The CDR3 bases are TGTGCCAGCAGCCCCCATGTGGGGGGGGGAGATACGCAGTATTTT. Its protein product is CASSPHVGGGDTQYF.